Sequencing of this T cell receptor (beta chain) was carried out in a study of T cells in Graves' hyperthyroidism and ophthalmopathy. The CDR3 is 15 residues long. V shed 5 bases, J shed 4 bases, and the junction held 9 bases outside the gene matches. This clonotype was found many times. Its antigen is not identified. Study conclusions and caveats: A model of 13 V-J features distinguished ophthalmopathy from stable hyperthyroidism.

TCR beta CDR3 region amplification was performed from RNA transcripts. The primer set for the first-round RT-PCR of the TCR CDR3 was HTBI. TCRdb processed the multiplex PCR reads anew with MiXCR; each CDR3 protein has one entry. The sample carries about 420,000 distinct CDR3 sequences, 15% to 19% recorded once. This clonotype originated in a young woman with Graves' hyperthyroidism. Sequenced sample: blood. The chain carries TRBV12-3 or TRBV12-4 and TRBJ1-2, with TRBD1 matching over 8 bases. The CDR3: CASSPTTGVVYGYTF. The CDR3 DNA is TGTGCCAGCAGTCCAACGACAGGGGTTGTCTATGGCTACACCTTC.